These T cell receptor beta chains were read from a single sample in a study of neurological immune-mediated disorders. TCRdb independently ran MiXCR on the 5' RACE reads; one entry per CDR3 protein. The data show roughly 65,000 distinct CDR3 sequences, roughly 4% seen once. Sequenced: PBMCs. The receptors stem from a man aged 50-60 years with multiple sclerosis. Both conserved end residues are part of each CDR3. The D gene is left open where the match is weak. A clone size is listed for some rows: how often the clone was seen (once, few, many), or a class if it is expanded.

d_gene	v_gene	j_gene	abundance	CDR3nt	CDR3aa
NA	TRBV15	TRBJ2-1	many	TGTGCCACCCGGGAGGGGGCTTTATACAATGAGCAGTTCTTC	CATREGALYNEQFF
NA	TRBV5-1	TRBJ2-5	many	TGCGCCAGCAGCCCCATGGCAGGGCAAGAGACCCAGTACTTC	CASSPMAGQETQYF
TRBD2	TRBV5-1	TRBJ2-1	many	TGCGCCAGCAGCTTGGGACTAGCGGCCTACAATGAGCAGTTCTTC	CASSLGLAAYNEQFF
NA	TRBV28	TRBJ2-2	few	TGTGCCAGCACCGGGGACTCTGCTGGAGGGGAGCTGTTTTTT	CASTGDSAGGELFF
TRBD2	TRBV5-1	TRBJ2-5	many	TGCGCCAGCAGCTTGGCCCTAGCGGGGTGGCAAGAGACCCAGTACTTC	CASSLALAGWQETQYF
NA	TRBV7-9	TRBJ1-6	NA	TGTGCCAGCAGCTTAGGCAGGGAGATCTCCTATAATTCACCCCTCCACTTT	CASSLGREISYNSPLHF
TRBD2	TRBV4-2	TRBJ2-2	NA	TGTGCCAGCAGCCAAACTAGCGGGGGATACACCGGGGAGCTGTTTTTT	CASSQTSGGYTGELFF
NA	TRBV6-1	TRBJ1-5	NA	TGTGCCAGCAGTGATCCGGCAAGGGGCCGTCAGCCCCAGAATTTT	CASSDPARGRQPQNF
NA	TRBV18	TRBJ2-1	many	TGTGCCAGCTCACCGTTGGCAGGGCACAATGAGCAGTTCTTC	CASSPLAGHNEQFF
TRBD1	TRBV20-1	TRBJ1-5	many	TGCAGTGCTGCCCCAGGGGGAACAGAGCCCCAGCATTTT	CSAAPGGTEPQHF
NA	TRBV15	TRBJ1-2	many	TGTGCCACCAGCAGAGATGGGCCGAGGGGTCGTGGCTACACCTTC	CATSRDGPRGRGYTF
NA	TRBV3-1	TRBJ1-5	many	TGTGCCAGCAGCCAAGATCTGGGGGTCAATCAGCCCCAGAATTTT	CASSQDLGVNQPQNF